The rows below give T cell receptor beta chains drawn from one sample of a study of blood T cell repertoires in COVID-19. Only in-frame clones appear in the TCRdb table, and some are missing; sequencing was by immunoSEQ multiplex PCR. Here the sample spans 230,000 or so clones, about 80% being singletons. The specimen sequenced was peripheral blood. All receptors derive from a man aged 50-60 years with active or convalescent COVID-19. The CDR3 runs from the conserved cysteine through the conserved F or W. Each record gives: clone size, D gene, J gene, V gene, CDR3 DNA, CDR3 protein. D genes are given only for firm matches. The size of a clone is reported for some rows only, either as once, few or many, or as a class for expanded clones.

>few|TRBD1|TRBJ1-2|TRBV5-4
TGTGCCAGCAGCGGCAGGGGGGAGGAAGTAGGTGGCTACACCTTC
CASSGRGEEVGGYTF
>many|NA|TRBJ1-1|TRBV19
TGTGCCAGTAGCCCGCAGGGACACCTGAACACTGAAGCTTTCTTT
CASSPQGHLNTEAFF
>NA|NA|TRBJ1-2|TRBV19
TGTGCCAGTAGTAGGCTAGAGAGAGATGGCTACACCTTC
CASSRLERDGYTF
>NA|TRBD1|TRBJ2-2|TRBV19
TGTGCCAGTAGCACCGGGACAGGGCTGGTCGGGGAGCTGTTTTTT
CASSTGTGLVGELFF
>NA|NA|TRBJ2-5|TRBV7-6
TGTGCCAGCAGGCAAACAGGGGGAGGGCAAGAGACCCAGTACTTC
CASRQTGGGQETQYF
>NA|NA|TRBJ1-1|TRBV29-1
TGCAGCGTTGAAGACAGGGCCATGAAGGGCACTGAAGCTTTCTTT
CSVEDRAMKGTEAFF
>NA|NA|TRBJ1-4|TRBV13
TGTGCCAGCAGCTTATACGGACAGGAAAAACTGTTTTTT
CASSLYGQEKLFF
>NA|NA|TRBJ1-1|TRBV10-3
TGTGCCATCAGTGAGGGCAGGGGAAGAGGCACTGAAGCTTTCTTT
CAISEGRGRGTEAFF
>NA|TRBD1|TRBJ2-7|TRBV7-8
TGTGCCAGCAGCTTATCCGGGACAGGGATGTACGAGCAGTACTTC
CASSLSGTGMYEQYF
>NA|TRBD1|TRBJ1-2|TRBV15
TGTGCCACCAGCAGAGGCGGGACAGGGGGCTATGGCTACACCTTC
CATSRGGTGGYGYTF
>NA|NA|TRBJ1-5|TRBV11-2
TGTGCCAGCAGCTTAGATGTCCACAATCAGCCCCAGCATTTT
CASSLDVHNQPQHF
>NA|NA|TRBJ1-3|TRBV19
TGTGCCAGTAGTGCCCTGAGCTCTGGAAACACCATATATTTT
CASSALSSGNTIYF
>NA|NA|TRBJ2-3|TRBV7-2
TGTGCCAGCAGCTTACACAGGGACCCCCGCACAGATACGCAGTATTTT
CASSLHRDPRTDTQYF
>NA|NA|TRBJ2-7|TRBV5-5
TGTGCCAGCAGCTTGCTCGGCCAGGCGGCGGGAGAGCAGTACTTC
CASSLLGQAAGEQYF
>NA|TRBD1|TRBJ1-5|TRBV9
TGTGCCAGCAGCCCCCGGGCAGGGGGAAGCAATCAGCCCCAGCATTTT
CASSPRAGGSNQPQHF
>NA|TRBD1|TRBJ2-3|TRBV19
TGTGCCACCGGGAAAGGGGCAGGGGGCCGTACAGATACGCAGTATTTT
CATGKGAGGRTDTQYF
>NA|NA|TRBJ1-5|TRBV9
TGTGCCAGCAGCGTAGGTGATTTTAGAAATCAGCCCCAGCATTTT
CASSVGDFRNQPQHF
>NA|NA|TRBJ1-5|TRBV30
TGTGCCTGGAGTCCAGGGTTGGATCAGCCCCAGCATTTT
CAWSPGLDQPQHF
>NA|TRBD1|TRBJ1-1|TRBV30
TGTGCCTGGAGTTTGACAGGGGGCAGGGGGACTGAAGCTTTCTTT
CAWSLTGGRGTEAFF
>once|TRBD2|TRBJ2-2|TRBV9
TGTGCCAGCAGCGGTGGACTAGTTTCGGGGGAGCTGTTTTTT
CASSGGLVSGELFF
>NA|TRBD1|TRBJ1-2|TRBV29-1
TGCAGCGGCGCAACGGGACAGGGGGGGACCGGGTATGGCTACACCTTC
CSGATGQGGTGYGYTF
>NA|TRBD1|TRBJ1-1|TRBV5-1
TGCGCCAGCAGCTCTTTGAGGGACAGGGGGACCTTTTCGAATACTGAAGCTTTCTTT
CASSSLRDRGTFSNTEAFF
>NA|TRBD2|TRBJ2-1|TRBV2
TGTGCCACAACGGGTAGCGGGAATGAGCAGTTCTTC
CATTGSGNEQFF
>NA|NA|TRBJ2-7|TRBV3-1/TRBV3-2
TGTGCCAGCAGCCAAGATCTCTACGAGCAGTACTTC
CASSQDLYEQYF
>NA|NA|TRBJ2-7|TRBV6-5
TGTGCCAGCAGTTACTCCCCGGACAGCTCCTACGAGCAGTACTTC
CASSYSPDSSYEQYF
>NA|TRBD1|TRBJ1-4|TRBV4-3
TGCGCCAGCAGCTCCGGGACAGGGAATAAAGAAAAACTGTTTTTT
CASSSGTGNKEKLFF
>NA|NA|TRBJ2-3|TRBV5-1
TGCGCCAGCAGCCAGCGACGGGGCACAGATACGCAGTATTTT
CASSQRRGTDTQYF
>NA|NA|TRBJ2-7|TRBV30
TGTGCCTGGAGTTCCGGGCCCAACGCGGGGGAGCAGTACTTC
CAWSSGPNAGEQYF
>few|NA|TRBJ2-1|TRBV7-8
TGTGCCATTTCACTCGGACAGAGAACTTACAATGAGCAGTTCTTC
CAISLGQRTYNEQFF
>few|TRBD2|TRBJ2-1|TRBV13
TGTGCCAGCAGCTTGGATGGGCTAGCGGGGGCGAACAATGAGCAGTTCTTC
CASSLDGLAGANNEQFF
>NA|NA|TRBJ1-2|TRBV5-4
TGTGCCAGCAGCTTGGGATGGGACACCTACTATGGCTACACCTTC
CASSLGWDTYYGYTF
>NA|TRBD1|TRBJ1-2|TRBV5-6
TGTGCCAGCGGGGACAGGGATTCGTTCGGCTACACCTTC
CASGDRDSFGYTF
>NA|TRBD2|TRBJ2-7|TRBV7-9
TGCGCCAGCAGCTTAGCTCGGGGGGGGGCTTCGTCCTACGAGCAGTACTTC
CASSLARGGASSYEQYF
>NA|NA|TRBJ2-3|TRBV2
TGTGCCAGCACCGCAATTGGACAGCGTACGCAGTATTTT
CASTAIGQRTQYF
>NA|NA|TRBJ1-5|TRBV3-1/TRBV3-2
TGTGCCAGCAGCCAAGGACAGGGCAATCAGCCCCAGCATTTT
CASSQGQGNQPQHF
>NA|NA|TRBJ2-7|TRBV13
TGTGCCAGCAGTGTTGACAGAGAGCAGTACTTC
CASSVDREQYF
>NA|NA|TRBJ1-3|TRBV5-1
TGCGCCAGCACCTCATCGACAGGAACTGGAAACACCATATATTTT
CASTSSTGTGNTIYF
>NA|TRBD2|TRBJ2-1|TRBV24-1
TGTGCCACCAGTGATCGACTAGCGGGGGGAGAGGTTGAGCAGTTCTTC
CATSDRLAGGEVEQFF
>NA|NA|TRBJ2-7|TRBV7-2
TGTGCCAGCAGCTTAACTAATTCGGGGGAGCAGTACTTC
CASSLTNSGEQYF